The entry below gives a single TCR beta chain sequence along with its context. This clonotype was detected ten times or more. The antigen it recognizes is unknown. The input lacks base qualities; no much larger clone sits a single base away. The TCR beta CDR3 regions were amplified from the RNA transcripts. The TCR CDR3 was subjected to a first round of RT-PCR using the HTBI primer set and the Qiagen OneStep RT-PCR kit. A second multiplex PCR round built the libraries, followed by size selection and purification. Paired-end sequencing of the libraries was performed with 100 bp reads on an Illumina HiSeq2000. The paper's data handling went like this. SOAPnuke was used to process the raw data, with reads discarded if the reads contained adapters or uncalled bases, had a mean Phred below 15, or lacked an exact constant-primer or identifier match. COPE v1.2.5 was used to merge high-quality paired reads, and clonotypes were defined as unique nucleotide sequences. MiTCR v1.1 was used to align clonotypes to the IMGT TRBV, TRBD and TRBJ reference segments. Only V-J combinations with frequency above 0.0001, covering about 99% of repertoires, were analysed. A TCS score was defined as the ratio between F50 (clonal expansion) and ExV (chaos), using BLOSUM62-based TCRdist between CDR3 peptides within each V-J. Welch's t-statistics and random forest reduced around 510 V-J features to 10 to 15, which were used in a naive Bayes classifier (R e1071). Through fastp at Q25 and MiXCR, TCRdb rebuilt clones from the public reads, retaining in-frame beta chains. Each record represents a unique CDR3 protein, reported with the most common genes and DNA among its rows. TCRdb's processing, not the study's, gives the V and J calls here. The sample contains nearly 250,000 distinct CDR3 sequences, roughly a quarter of them found a single time. The top ten constitute roughly a third of the sample.

Ophthalmopathy patients had moderately to severely active disease, Clinical Activity Score of at least 3, NOSPECS grade of at least 4, and duration under 3 months. Patients with uncontrolled infections, other autoimmune diseases, pregnancy or lactation were excluded. Clinical symptoms, serum thyroxine and TRAb, thyroid ultrasound, and orbital computed tomography formed the basis for the diagnoses. PBMCs were separated from 10 ml of fresh peripheral blood using Ficoll-Paque density gradient centrifugation. Total RNA was extracted using Trizol reagent, and RNA quality was assessed on an Agilent 2100 Bioanalyzer. The sample belongs to a study of T cells in Graves' hyperthyroidism and ophthalmopathy (dated by TCRdb to the late 2010s). Context from the whole study: Peripheral blood samples were taken at the time of initial diagnosis, prior to any treatment. A discovery cohort of about a hundred patients, 43 with Graves' ophthalmopathy and approximately 55 with stable Graves' hyperthyroidism, was used to find distinguishing TCR V-J signatures. Prospective prediction of ophthalmopathy was tested in an independent validation cohort of some 20 hyperthyroidism patients and 15 to 17 patients who later progressed to ophthalmopathy. For training and testing, the roughly 97 patients in the discovery cohort were randomly divided in a 7:3 ratio. In addition, the study compared T-cell repertoires in thyroid tissue and in blood from over 5 Graves' hyperthyroidism patients. After sampling, hyperthyroidism patients received methimazole starting at 30 mg daily, and ophthalmopathy patients received high-dose intravenous methylprednisolone. The paper describes TCR Vbeta CDR3 sequencing of 140 or so peripheral blood samples, made up of some 42 ophthalmopathy patients, roughly 80 hyperthyroidism patients and roughly 17 progressor patients.

CDR1 and CDR2 (MNHNS, SASEGT) derive from the germline V gene. A distance of 9 bases separates the germline ends of V and J, which lose 8 bases and 7 bases respectively. Taken from cysteine to phenylalanine, the CDR3 has 10 residues. CDR3 DNA is the only sequence kept; it has 30 bases, read in frame from the first base. Overall study results and their limits: Most expanded thyroid clonotypes (frequency above 0.001) were also detected in blood, suggesting blood repertoires may reflect thyroid immune responses. In validation, the model predicted progression to ophthalmopathy with over 65% sensitivity and 72% to 75% specificity, a median of about 6.7 months before onset. Sample size was not statistically predetermined, and investigators were not blinded to group allocation. A 13 V-J signature model separated ophthalmopathy from stable hyperthyroidism, with 87.88% sensitivity and roughly 82% specificity in cross-validation and 80%/75% in testing.

The chain is made from TRBV6-1 and TRBJ2-7; the D gene assignment is ambiguous. The sample comprised blood. This TCR derives from a woman between 40 and 55 years old with Graves' ophthalmopathy. Read as DNA, the sequence is TGTGCCAGCGCCTTACTAGAGCAGTACTTC. It is translated as CASALLEQYF.